The entry that follows covers one T cell receptor beta chain sequence. Its antigen is as yet unknown. V gave up 3 bases and J gave up 8 bases; unmatched junction bases: 7. The germline CDR1 and CDR2 sequences are SGHRS and YFSETQ. The CDR3 consists of 14 residues. This sample was included in a study of follicular helper T cells after annual influenza vaccination. Study findings and constraints: ICOS+CD38+ cTfh clonality tracked population frequency, and its change tracked circulating plasmablast change. Yearly vaccinations repeatedly recalled conserved clonotypes in ICOS+CD38+ cTfh. The much larger non-cTfh compartments may have been undersampled.

Assay used: immunoSEQ multiplex PCR; TCRdb lists only in-frame clones, some missing. The repertoire holds 13,000 to 15,000 clones, with around four fifths as singletons. Time point denoted: 2014-2015 season, pre-vaccination. Vaccine contraindications, substance abuse, HIV/AIDS, active malignancy and active illness excluded donors. The source of this sequence is an adult who received the influenza vaccine. The specimen comprised CXCR5- memory CD4+ T cells sorted from blood, sampled on the day of influenza vaccination. This sequence joins TRBV5-1 and TRBJ1-4; 7 bases line up with TRBD1. The DNA for the CDR3 is TGCGCCAGCAGCTATACCGGGACAGCAGAAAAACTGTTTTTT. It yields the protein CASSYTGTAEKLFF.